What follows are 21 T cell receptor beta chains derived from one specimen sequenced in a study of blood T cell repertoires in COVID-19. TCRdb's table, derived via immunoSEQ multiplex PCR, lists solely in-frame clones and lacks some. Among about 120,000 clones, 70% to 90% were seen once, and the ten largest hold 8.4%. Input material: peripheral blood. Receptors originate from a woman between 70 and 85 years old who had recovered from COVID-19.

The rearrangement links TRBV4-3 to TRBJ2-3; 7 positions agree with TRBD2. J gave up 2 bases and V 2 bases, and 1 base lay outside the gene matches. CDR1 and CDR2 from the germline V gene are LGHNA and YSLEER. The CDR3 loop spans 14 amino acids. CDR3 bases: TGCGCCAGCAGCCAACTAGCGGCCACAGATACGCAGTATTTT. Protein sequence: CASSQLAATDTQYF.

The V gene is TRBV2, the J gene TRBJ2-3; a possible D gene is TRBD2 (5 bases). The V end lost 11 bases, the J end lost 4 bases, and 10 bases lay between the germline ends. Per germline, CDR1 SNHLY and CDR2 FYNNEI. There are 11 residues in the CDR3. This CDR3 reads CAGGVSDTQYF. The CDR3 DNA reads TGTGCCGGAGGAGTCTCAGATACGCAGTATTTT.

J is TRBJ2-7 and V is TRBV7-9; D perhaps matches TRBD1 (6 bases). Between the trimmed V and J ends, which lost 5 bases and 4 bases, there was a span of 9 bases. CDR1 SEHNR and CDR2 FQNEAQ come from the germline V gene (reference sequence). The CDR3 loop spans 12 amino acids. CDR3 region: CASSRDRYEQYF. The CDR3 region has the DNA TGTGCCAGCAGCCGCGACAGGTACGAGCAGTACTTC.

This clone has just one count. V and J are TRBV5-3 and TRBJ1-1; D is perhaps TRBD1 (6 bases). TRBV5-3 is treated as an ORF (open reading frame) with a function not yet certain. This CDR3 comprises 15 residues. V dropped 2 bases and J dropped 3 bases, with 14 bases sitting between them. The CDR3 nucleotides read TGTGCCAGAAGCTTCAGGGGTTGGTGGGACACTGAAGCTTTCTTT. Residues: CARSFRGWWDTEAFF.

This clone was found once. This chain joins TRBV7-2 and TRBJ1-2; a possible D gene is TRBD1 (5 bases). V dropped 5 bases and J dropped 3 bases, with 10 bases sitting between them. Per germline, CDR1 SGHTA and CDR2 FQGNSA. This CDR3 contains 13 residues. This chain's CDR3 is CASSPWGDYGYTF. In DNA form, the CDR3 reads TGTGCCAGCAGCCCCTGGGGGGACTATGGCTACACCTTC. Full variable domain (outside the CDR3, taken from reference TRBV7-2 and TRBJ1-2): GAGVSQSPSNKVTEKGKDVELRCDPISGHTALYWYRQSLGQGLEFLIYFQGNSAPDKSGLPSDRFSAERTGGSVSTLTIQRTQQEDSAVYLCASSPWGDYGYTFGSGTRLTVV.

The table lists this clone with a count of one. CDR3 sequence (DNA): TGTGCCAGTCGGACAGGGGGCTTGTACGAGCAGTACTTC. This codes for CASRTGGLYEQYF. The V call is TRBV6-6, the J call TRBJ2-7; 11 bases agree with TRBD1. Trimming cost V 9 bases and J 4 bases; bases outside gene matches: 5. The CDR3 consists of 13 residues. Germline assignment: CDR1 MNHNY and CDR2 SVGAGI (reference sequence).

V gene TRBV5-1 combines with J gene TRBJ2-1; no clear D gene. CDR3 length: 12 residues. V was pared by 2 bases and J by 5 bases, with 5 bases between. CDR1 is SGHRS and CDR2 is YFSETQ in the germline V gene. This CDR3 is CASSLQNNEQFF. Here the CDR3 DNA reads TGCGCCAGCAGCTTACAAAACAATGAGCAGTTCTTC.

The CDR3 loop is CASSLAPDNEQFF. The CDR3 DNA is TGCGCCAGCAGCTTGGCCCCAGACAATGAGCAGTTCTTC. The J gene is TRBJ2-1, the V gene TRBV5-1, with D unresolved. Germline lookup yields CDR1 SGHRS and CDR2 YFSETQ. The CDR3 has 13 residues. V lost 0 bases and J lost 5, with 6 bases in between.

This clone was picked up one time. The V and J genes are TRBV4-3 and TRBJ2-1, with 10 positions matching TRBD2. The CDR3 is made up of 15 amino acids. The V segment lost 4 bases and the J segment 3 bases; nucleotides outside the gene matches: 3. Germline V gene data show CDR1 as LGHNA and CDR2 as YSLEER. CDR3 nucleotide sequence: TGCGCCAGCAGCCTCGGACTAGCGGACTACAATGAGCAGTTCTTC. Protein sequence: CASSLGLADYNEQFF.

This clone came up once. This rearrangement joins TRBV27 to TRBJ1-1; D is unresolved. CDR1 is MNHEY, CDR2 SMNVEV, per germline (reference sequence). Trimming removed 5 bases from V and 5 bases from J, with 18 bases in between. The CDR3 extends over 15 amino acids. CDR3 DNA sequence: TGTGCCAGCAGTCCCCGGAGGGTCTCTTGGACTGAAGCTTTCTTT. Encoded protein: CASSPRRVSWTEAFF.

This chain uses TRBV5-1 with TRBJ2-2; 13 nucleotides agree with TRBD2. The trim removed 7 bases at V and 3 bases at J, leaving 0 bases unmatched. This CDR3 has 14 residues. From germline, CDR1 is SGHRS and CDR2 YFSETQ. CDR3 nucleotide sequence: TGCGCCAGCGGACTAGCGGGAGACACCGGGGAGCTGTTTTTT. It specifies CASGLAGDTGELFF.

In nucleotides, the CDR3 is TGTGCTAGTGGTTTGGATAGCGGGAGTTATGGGTGGGCCCAGTACTTC. It encodes CASGLDSGSYGWAQYF. The gene calls are TRBV12-5 and TRBJ2-5; 9 positions agree with TRBD2. CDR3 size: 16 residues. Germline V gene sequence: CDR1 LGHNT, CDR2 FRNRAP. The V gene end was trimmed by 1 base and the J gene end by 9 bases; junction bases not matched to a gene: 12. Based on the CDR3 plus reference TRBV12-5 and TRBJ2-5, the full variable domain is DARVTQTPRHKVTEMGQEVTMRCQPILGHNTVFWYRQTMMQGLELLAYFRNRAPLDDSGMPKDRFSAEMPDATLATLKIQPSEPRDSAVYFCASGLDSGSYGWAQYFGPGTRLLVL.

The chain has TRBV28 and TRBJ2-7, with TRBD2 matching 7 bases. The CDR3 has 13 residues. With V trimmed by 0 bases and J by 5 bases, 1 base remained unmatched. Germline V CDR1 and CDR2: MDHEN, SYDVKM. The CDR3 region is CASSLWGGNEQYF. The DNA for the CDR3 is TGTGCCAGCAGTTTATGGGGAGGGAACGAGCAGTACTTC. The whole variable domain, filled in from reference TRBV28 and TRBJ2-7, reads DVKVTQSSRYLVKRTGEKVFLECVQDMDHENMFWYRQDPGLGLRLIYFSYDVKMKEKGDIPEGYSVSREKKERFSLILESASTNQTSMYLCASSLWGGNEQYFGPGTRLTVT.

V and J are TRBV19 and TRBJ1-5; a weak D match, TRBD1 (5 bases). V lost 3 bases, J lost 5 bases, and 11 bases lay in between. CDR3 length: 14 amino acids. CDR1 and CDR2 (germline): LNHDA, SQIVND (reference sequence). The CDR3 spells CASSIRGSYQPQHF. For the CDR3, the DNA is TGTGCCAGTAGTATCCGGGGGAGTTATCAGCCCCAGCATTTT. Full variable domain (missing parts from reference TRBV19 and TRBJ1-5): DGGITQSPKYLFRKEGQNVTLSCEQNLNHDAMYWYRQDPGQGLRLIYYSQIVNDFQKGDIAEGYSVSREKKESFPLTVTSAQKNPTAFYLCASSIRGSYQPQHFGDGTRLSIL.

In nucleotides, the CDR3 is TGTGCCAGCAGCCAAGAAGCTTGGCGGGGGGGCCGAAGAGATACGCAGTATTTT. It is translated as CASSQEAWRGGRRDTQYF. The rearrangement links TRBV3-1 (or the pseudogene TRBV3-2) to TRBJ2-3; TRBD2 agrees at 9 bases. This CDR3 has 18 amino acids. The germline V gene encodes CDR1 LGHDT and CDR2 YNNKEL (reference sequence). Unmatched junction bases numbered 12, after V lost 0 bases and J lost 5 bases.

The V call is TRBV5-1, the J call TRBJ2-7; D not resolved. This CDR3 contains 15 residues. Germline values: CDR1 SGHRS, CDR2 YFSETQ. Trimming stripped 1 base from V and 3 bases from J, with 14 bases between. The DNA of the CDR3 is TGCGCCAGCAGCTTGATGGCAGGAACCTACTACGAGCAGTACTTC. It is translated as CASSLMAGTYYEQYF.

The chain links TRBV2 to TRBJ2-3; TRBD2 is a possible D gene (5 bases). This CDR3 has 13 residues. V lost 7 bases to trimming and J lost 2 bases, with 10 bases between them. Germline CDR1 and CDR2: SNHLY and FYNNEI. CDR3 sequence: CASTPRATDTQYF. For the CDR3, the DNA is TGTGCCAGCACCCCGAGGGCCACAGATACGCAGTATTTT.

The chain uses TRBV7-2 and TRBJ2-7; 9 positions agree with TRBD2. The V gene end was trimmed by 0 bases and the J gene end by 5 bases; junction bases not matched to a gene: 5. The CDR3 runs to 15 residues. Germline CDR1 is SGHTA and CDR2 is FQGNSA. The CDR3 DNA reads TGTGCCAGCAGCTTAGCAGGCGGGGGGGTTGACGAGCAGTACTTC. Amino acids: CASSLAGGGVDEQYF. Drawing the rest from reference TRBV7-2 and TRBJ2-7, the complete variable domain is GAGVSQSPSNKVTEKGKDVELRCDPISGHTALYWYRQSLGQGLEFLIYFQGNSAPDKSGLPSDRFSAERTGGSVSTLTIQRTQQEDSAVYLCASSLAGGGVDEQYFGPGTRLTVT.

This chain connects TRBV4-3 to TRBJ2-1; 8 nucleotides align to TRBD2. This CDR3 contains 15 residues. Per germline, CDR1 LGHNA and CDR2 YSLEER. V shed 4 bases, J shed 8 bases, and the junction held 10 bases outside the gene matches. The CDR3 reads CASSRGIAGYYEQFF. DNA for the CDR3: TGCGCCAGCAGCCGCGGAATAGCGGGATATTATGAGCAGTTCTTC.

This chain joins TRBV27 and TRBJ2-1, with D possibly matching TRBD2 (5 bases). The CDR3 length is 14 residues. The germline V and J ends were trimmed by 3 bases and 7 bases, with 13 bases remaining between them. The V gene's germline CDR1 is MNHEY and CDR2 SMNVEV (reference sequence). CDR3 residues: CASSFLEQRNEQFF. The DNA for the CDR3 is TGTGCCAGCAGTTTTTTGGAGCAGCGGAATGAGCAGTTCTTC.

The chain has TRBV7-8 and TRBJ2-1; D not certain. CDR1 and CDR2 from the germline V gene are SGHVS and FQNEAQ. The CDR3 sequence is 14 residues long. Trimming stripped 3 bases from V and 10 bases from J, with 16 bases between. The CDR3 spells CASSFRPPLVEQFF. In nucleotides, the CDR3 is TGTGCCAGCAGCTTTAGACCCCCCCTAGTGGAGCAGTTCTTC.